Following are 20 T cell receptor beta chains from one sample sequenced in a study of patients and donors after allogeneic stem cell transplantation. Via MiXCR, TCRdb re-called the RT-PCR reads, giving one row per CDR3 protein. The repertoire holds approximately 98,000 distinct CDR3 sequences, with about a third as singletons. What was sequenced was blood, either unsorted or a sorted T cell fraction (not recorded which). These receptors were obtained from a human donor who was either an allogeneic HSCT recipient or a stem cell or donor lymphocyte infusion donor (not recorded which). It is not recorded whose cells these are; they may come from a transplant donor.

The rearrangement links TRBV20-1 to TRBJ2-7; perhaps D is TRBD1 or TRBD2 (5 bases each). V lost 6 bases, J lost 4 bases, and 22 bases lay in between. Germline V gene sequence: CDR1 DFQATT, CDR2 SNEGSKA (reference sequence). The CDR3 runs to 15 residues. This CDR3 reads CSATSDLGRSYEQYF. CDR3 sequence (DNA): TGCAGTGCCACCTCCGATTTGGGACGTTCGTACGAGCAGTACTTC.

The chain combines TRBV5-1 with TRBJ1-2; 8 nucleotides match TRBD1. Germline CDR1 SGHRS, CDR2 YFSETQ. J gave up 3 bases and V 4 bases, and 5 bases lay outside the gene matches. The CDR3 is 14 residues long. CDR3 sequence (DNA): TGCGCCAGCAGCCTCTCAGGGGGCGACTATGGCTACACCTTC. It codes for CASSLSGGDYGYTF.

This clonotype was counted between two and nine times. The chain has TRBV12-3 or TRBV12-4 and TRBJ1-1; TRBD1 aligns across 9 bases. The length of the CDR3 is 17 residues. V shed 6 bases, J shed 0 bases, and the junction held 11 bases outside the gene matches. The CDR3: CASRVSFGTGLNTEAFF. The CDR3 DNA is TGTGCCAGCAGAGTTAGTTTTGGGACAGGGTTGAACACTGAAGCTTTCTTT.

The V and J genes are TRBV29-1 and TRBJ2-7, with TRBD1 as a possible D gene (6 bases). The CDR3 is made up of 12 amino acids. Germline loops: CDR1 SQVTM, CDR2 ANQGSEA. Trimming removed 7 bases at V and 0 bases at J, with 10 bases between. The DNA for the CDR3 is TGCAGCGGGGACAATGCCTCCTACGAGCAGTACTTC. The encoded protein is CSGDNASYEQYF.

This chain links TRBV7-9 with TRBJ2-3; 11 bases are a match to TRBD2. The ends lost 5 bases at V and 4 bases at J; junction bases unmatched: 11. The CDR3 runs 17 residues. Germline CDR1 is SEHNR and CDR2 is FQNEAQ (reference sequence). The CDR3 sequence is CASSAGTSGLWADTQYF. The DNA for the CDR3 is TGTGCCAGCAGCGCGGGGACTAGCGGATTATGGGCAGATACGCAGTATTTT.

This clonotype was found a few times. The rearrangement uses TRBV6-2 or TRBV6-3 and TRBJ1-2; weak D call: TRBD1 (5 bases). Trimming stripped 7 bases from V and 0 bases from J, with 15 bases between. This CDR3 spans 15 amino acids. Germline lookup yields CDR1 MNHEY and CDR2 SVGEGT. The CDR3 region has the DNA TGTGCCAGCAATCCCAGGGTCAGCACTAACTATGGCTACACCTTC. It yields the protein CASNPRVSTNYGYTF.

This clonotype came up many times. The chain has TRBV12-3 or TRBV12-4 and TRBJ1-2; D ambiguous. The CDR3 totals 16 residues. V dropped 5 bases and J dropped 7 bases, with 23 bases sitting between them. The DNA of the CDR3 is TGTGCCAGCAGTGGGCTTGGCGGGAAGCTTTTATTTGGCTACACCTTC. This sequence encodes CASSGLGGKLLFGYTF.

The genes are TRBV12-3 or TRBV12-4 and TRBJ1-5; tentatively, D is TRBD1 (6 bases). The CDR3 has 14 amino acids. Trimming removed 2 bases from V and 6 bases from J, with 11 bases in between. CDR3 sequence (DNA): TGTGCCAGCAGTTTACTGGGGGCCGGTCAGCCCCAGCATTTT. This encodes CASSLLGAGQPQHF.

The chain has TRBV24-1 and TRBJ2-5, with D perhaps TRBD1 (6 bases). The CDR3 extends over 15 amino acids. Trimming left V 3 bases short and J 3 bases short, with 13 bases between. Germline CDR1 and CDR2: KGHDR and SFDVKD. CDR3 DNA sequence: TGTGCCACCAGTGATGGGGGACAAGGGAAAGAGACCCAGTACTTC. Protein sequence: CATSDGGQGKETQYF.

The chain combines TRBV25-1 with TRBJ2-3, with TRBD2 identical over 10 bases. V lost 3 bases to trimming and J lost 1 base; unmatched junction nucleotides: 4. CDR3 size: 16 residues. Germline V gives CDR1 MGHDK, CDR2 SYGVNS. This CDR3 is CASSDPGLAGTDTQYF. The CDR3 region has the DNA TGTGCCAGCAGTGATCCCGGACTAGCGGGCACAGATACGCAGTATTTT.

The table lists this clonotype with a count of one. V and J are TRBV24-1 and TRBJ2-2; 10 positions match TRBD2. Trimming took 6 bases from V and 7 from J; bases not matched to a gene: 10. CDR1 KGHDR and CDR2 SFDVKD come from the germline V gene. CDR3 length: 16 residues. The CDR3 here is CATSNQVAGGDGELFF. The DNA of the CDR3 is TGTGCCACCAGTAACCAGGTAGCGGGAGGAGACGGGGAGCTGTTTTTT.

The V call is TRBV4-2, the J call TRBJ1-2; TRBD1 aligns across 8 bases. This CDR3 is built from 14 residues. V dropped 1 base and J dropped 2; count of bases not matched to a gene: 0. Germline lookup yields CDR1 LGHNA and CDR2 YNFKEQ. CDR3 DNA: TGTGCCAGCAGCCAAGGGACAGGGAACTATGGCTACACCTTC. As protein: CASSQGTGNYGYTF.

The rearrangement joins TRBV6-2 or TRBV6-3 to TRBJ2-3, with TRBD2 matching over 7 bases. The CDR3 contains 18 residues. J was trimmed by 2 bases and V by 2 bases; bases with no gene match: 13. Germline CDR1 reads MNHEY; CDR2 reads SVGEGT. The CDR3 nucleotides read TGTGCCAGCAGTTACCGCCTGGGACCAGCGGGAAACACAGATACGCAGTATTTT. Protein sequence: CASSYRLGPAGNTDTQYF.

The rearrangement joins TRBV28 to TRBJ1-5; 7 bases align to TRBD1. The length of the CDR3 is 15 residues. With V trimmed by 5 bases and J by 3 bases, 7 bases remained unmatched. The germline V gene encodes CDR1 MDHEN and CDR2 SYDVKM. CDR3 residues: CASSIVDRANQPQHF. DNA for the CDR3: TGTGCCAGCAGTATAGTCGACAGGGCCAATCAGCCCCAGCATTTT.

The chain uses TRBV20-1 and TRBJ2-1, with a weak D call TRBD2 (6 bases). Deletions cut 3 bases from V and 3 bases from J, with 6 bases between. This CDR3 region has 12 residues. The germline V gene encodes CDR1 DFQATT and CDR2 SNEGSKA (reference sequence). CDR3 in amino acids: CSASGSYNEQFF. CDR3 nucleotides: TGCAGTGCTAGCGGGAGCTACAATGAGCAGTTCTTC.

In its sample, this clonotype was seen a few times. This chain links TRBV12-3 or TRBV12-4 with TRBJ2-7; no reliable D call. V lost 3 bases to trimming and J lost 5 bases, with 14 bases between them. The CDR3 is 14 amino acids. CDR3 nucleotide sequence: TGTGCCAGCAGTTTGGCGTTGGGTAAAAACGAGCAGTACTTC. Encoded protein: CASSLALGKNEQYF.

This chain links TRBV7-9 with TRBJ2-1; D is perhaps TRBD2 (5 bases). CDR1 and CDR2 (germline): SEHNR, FQNEAQ (reference sequence). Trimming took off 3 bases at V and 0 bases at J, with 9 bases between the two ends. CDR3 length equals 15 residues. The chain's CDR3 is CASSFWESSYNEQFF. DNA for the CDR3: TGTGCCAGCAGCTTCTGGGAGAGCTCCTACAATGAGCAGTTCTTC.

This clonotype has only a few counts. The chain links TRBV6-2 or TRBV6-3 to TRBJ1-5; D uncertain. This CDR3 contains 14 residues. V lost 4 bases and J 4 bases, leaving 11 bases between the germline ends. Germline CDR1 reads MNHEY; CDR2 reads SVGEGT. CDR3 protein: CASSSGLQNQPQHF. The CDR3 DNA sequence: TGTGCCAGCAGTTCCGGACTGCAGAATCAGCCCCAGCATTTT.

This clonotype was seen at least ten times. The chain has TRBV5-5 and TRBJ1-5; 8 positions agree with TRBD1. The germline V gene has CDR1 SGHKS and CDR2 YYEKEE (reference sequence). The ends lost 0 bases at V and 3 bases at J; junction bases unmatched: 2. This CDR3 contains 15 residues. In DNA, the CDR3 is TGTGCCAGCAGCTTGGTGACAGGGGACAATCAGCCCCAGCATTTT. This translates into CASSLVTGDNQPQHF.

The chain employs TRBV7-2 and TRBJ1-4; 9 positions match TRBD1. Per the germline V gene, CDR1 is SGHTA and CDR2 is FQGNSA. This CDR3 comprises 15 residues. V lost 5 bases, J lost 3 bases, and 4 bases stayed unmatched. CDR3 region: CASSMDRGANEKLFF. CDR3 DNA: TGTGCCAGCAGCATGGACAGGGGAGCTAATGAAAAACTGTTTTTT. The whole variable domain, remainder taken from reference TRBV7-2 and TRBJ1-4, is GAGVSQSPSNKVTEKGKDVELRCDPISGHTALYWYRQSLGQGLEFLIYFQGNSAPDKSGLPSDRFSAERTGGSVSTLTIQRTQQEDSAVYLCASSMDRGANEKLFFGSGTQLSVL.